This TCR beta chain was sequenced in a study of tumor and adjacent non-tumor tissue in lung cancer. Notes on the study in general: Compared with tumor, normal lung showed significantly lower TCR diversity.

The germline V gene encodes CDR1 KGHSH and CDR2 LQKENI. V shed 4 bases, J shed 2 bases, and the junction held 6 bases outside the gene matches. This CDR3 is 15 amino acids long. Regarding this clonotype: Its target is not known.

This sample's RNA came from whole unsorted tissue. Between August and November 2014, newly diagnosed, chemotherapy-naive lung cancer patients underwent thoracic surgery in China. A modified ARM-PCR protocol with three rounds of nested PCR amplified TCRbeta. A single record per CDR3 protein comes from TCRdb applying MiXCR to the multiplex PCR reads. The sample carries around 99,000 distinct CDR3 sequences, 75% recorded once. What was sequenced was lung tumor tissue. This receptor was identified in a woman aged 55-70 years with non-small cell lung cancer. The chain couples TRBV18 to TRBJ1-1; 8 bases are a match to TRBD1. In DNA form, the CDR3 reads TGTGCCAGCTCACGGCAGGGGGCAGCTAACACTGAAGCTTTCTTT. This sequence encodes CASSRQGAANTEAFF. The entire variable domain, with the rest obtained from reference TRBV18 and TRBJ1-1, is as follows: NAGVMQNPRHLVRRRGQEARLRCSPMKGHSHVYWYRQLPEEGLKFMVYLQKENIIDESGMPKERFSAEFPKEGPSILRIQQVVRGDSAAYFCASSRQGAANTEAFFGQGTRLTVV.